This TCR beta chain is from a study of blood T cell repertoires in COVID-19 (TCRdb year 2020). Some background on the complete study: Samples from collaborators originated in the United States, Italy and Spain and spanned both the acute and convalescent phases of COVID-19. Deeply sampled blood TCRbeta repertoires from subjects exposed to, actively infected with, or recovered from COVID-19 were included in the dataset. The repertoires were released in a freely available public database meant as a resource for research on the immune response to SARS-CoV-2. Where HLA class I and class II types were available, the types were taken from metadata supplied by the sample provider, not from assay-based typing. The sample metadata nearly always contained a de-identified subject ID, COVID-19 status, age in years and sex. The samples were drawn from two sources: the first 160 participants of the ongoing ImmuneRACE study, and 1,254 subjects contributed by 6 global collaborators. The prospective study material was composed of cDNA or gDNA derived from T cells, B-cell-depleted T cells, or PBMCs. Study-wide conclusions, independent of this receptor: The amount of clinical and demographic metadata varied by source and participant and was provided uncurated.

A remark on this clone: The target of this receptor is not known. Per-base qualities were not stored, and no clone one base away is much larger.

TCRbeta CDR3 regions were amplified from genomic DNA using the immunoSEQ Assay, a bias-controlled multiplex PCR. As for the original processing: The number of nucleated cells in each sample was estimated from the amplification of reference gene primers within the assay. To quantify the absolute abundance of each unique TCRbeta CDR3 rearrangement, sequence reads were collapsed and filtered. For each sample, productive Simpson clonality was calculated as the square root of Simpson's diversity index across productive rearrangements. Held by TCRdb, this immuneACCESS table contains in-frame sequences only and omits some clones. Under half of the omission traces to an unresolved V gene where checked; the cause of the rest is unknown. That table gives V, J and clone size, and the DNA gave D and trimming. The sample records some 97,000 clones, 75% to 95% of which are singletons. The top ten constitute about 1.7% of the sample.

Collaborating institutions collected whole blood in K2EDTA tubes following their own protocols. For TCRbeta analysis, collaborator samples were shipped as frozen whole blood, as isolated PBMCs, or as DNA extracted from either sample type. The trim is 0 bases for V and 0 bases for J, with a gap of 6 bases between the germline ends. In the germline V gene, CDR1 corresponds to SGHRS and CDR2 to YFSETQ. The CDR3 numbers 15 residues from cysteine through phenylalanine. Of the read, only the CDR3 DNA is kept; its 45 bases are in frame from base 1. The specimen was peripheral blood. The rearrangement combines TRBV5-1 with TRBJ2-2, with the identity of the D gene unclear. The clonotype was recovered from a man in his 60s with acute or convalescent COVID-19. The bases are TGCGCCAGCAGCTTGGGCGGCACGAACACCGGGGAGCTGTTTTTT. The translation is CASSLGGTNTGELFF.